The next 32 T cell receptor beta chains were all read from a single sample in a study of shared clonotypes between healthy human individuals. Clones were read by immunoSEQ multiplex PCR, and TCRdb kept only the in-frame ones, dropping some. This sample has around 1,100,000 clones, with 70% to 80% found just once. The sample taken for sequencing was memory CD4+ T cells from PBMCs. The sample's subset: CD45RA-negative fraction. Source of these receptors: a man aged 18 to 30 in good health. Some clones in this sample may be carry-over from other donors' samples.

As to this clone: Other DNA sequences in the same sample also yield this CDR3. The CDR3 coding sequence is TGCGCCAGCAGCTTGGAACCGGGGGGCAACACTGAAGCTTTCTTT. Translating it yields CASSLEPGGNTEAFF. This sequence joins TRBV5-1 and TRBJ1-1, with D perhaps TRBD1 (6 bases). Per the germline V gene, CDR1 is SGHRS and CDR2 is YFSETQ. CDR3 length: 15 amino acids. Trimming took 0 bases from V and 2 from J, leaving 11 bases between them.

This clone was counted once. The chain combines TRBV4-2 with TRBJ2-3; the match to TRBD2 covers 8 bases. Germline trimming cut 1 base from V and 3 bases from J; bases unmatched to any gene: 15. Per germline, CDR1 LGHNA and CDR2 YNFKEQ. The CDR3 loop spans 19 amino acids. The CDR3 sequence: CASSQAGLERFLGTDTQYF. The CDR3 DNA reads TGTGCCAGCAGCCAAGCGGGACTAGAGAGGTTCCTTGGGACAGATACGCAGTATTTT.

This chain connects TRBV28 to TRBJ2-5, with 10 bases aligning to TRBD1. The CDR3 consists of 15 residues. The ends lost 4 bases at V and 1 base at J; junction bases unmatched: 3. Per germline, CDR1 MDHEN and CDR2 SYDVKM. For the CDR3, the DNA is TGTGCCAGCAGTTGGGACAGGGGACCCCAAGAGACCCAGTACTTC. Amino acids: CASSWDRGPQETQYF.

The chain links TRBV28 to TRBJ2-7; D may be TRBD1 or TRBD2 (5 bases each). The germline CDR1 and CDR2 sequences are MDHEN and SYDVKM. V was pared by 11 bases and J by 7 bases, with 18 bases between. This CDR3 spans 12 amino acids. DNA for the CDR3: TGTGCCGGAGGACCGGGGACGCAGGAGCAGTACTTC. Amino acids: CAGGPGTQEQYF.

A single count supports this clone. The chain has TRBV9 and TRBJ2-2, with 7 bases identical to TRBD2. After removal of 4 bases from V and 4 bases from J, the junction contained 7 bases not matched to a gene. The CDR3 extends over 15 amino acids. Germline CDR1 SGDLS, CDR2 YYNGEE. The CDR3 here is CASSPQGLPTGELFF. The CDR3 DNA follows: TGTGCCAGCAGCCCTCAGGGACTACCCACCGGGGAGCTGTTTTTT.

As regards this clone: The same CDR3 is also encoded by other DNA sequences in this sample. The chain has TRBV5-6 and TRBJ2-5; D may be TRBD2 (5 bases). The CDR3 is made up of 13 amino acids. Looked up from germline, CDR1 is SGHDT and CDR2 is YYEEEE. With 1 base removed from V and 4 bases from J, the gap between germline ends came to 8 bases. The DNA of the CDR3 is TGTGCCAGCAGCTTGTGGGCGGGAGAGACCCAGTACTTC. Its translation is CASSLWAGETQYF.

This sequence joins TRBV7-9 and TRBJ1-1; D might be TRBD1 (5 bases). The germline V gene has CDR1 SEHNR and CDR2 FQNEAQ (reference sequence). The CDR3 extends over 14 amino acids. V lost 5 bases and J 1 base, leaving 11 bases between the germline ends. CDR3 DNA sequence: TGTGCCAGCAGCCTCGAGGGGCCGAACACTGAAGCTTTCTTT. Encoded protein: CASSLEGPNTEAFF.

The gene calls are TRBV9 and TRBJ1-2, with D possibly matching TRBD1 (6 bases). This CDR3 is 16 amino acids long. Germline V gene lookup returns CDR1 SGDLS and CDR2 YYNGEE. The germline V and J ends were trimmed by 0 bases and 8 bases, with 20 bases remaining between them. The CDR3 loop is CASSVDKGVSLKGYTF. CDR3 coding DNA: TGTGCCAGCAGCGTAGATAAGGGGGTGTCTCTGAAGGGCTACACCTTC.

CDR3 protein: CASSPRTSVNNNEQFF. The CDR3 DNA follows: TGTGCCAGCAGCCCAAGGACTAGCGTAAATAACAATGAGCAGTTCTTC. The V call is TRBV7-3, the J call TRBJ2-1; 9 bases align to TRBD2. V was pared by 5 bases and J by 5 bases, with 10 bases of the junction left unmatched. CDR3 size: 16 residues. Germline values: CDR1 SGHTA, CDR2 FQGTGA.

V gene TRBV6-5 combines with J gene TRBJ2-2; D remains unclear. This CDR3 has 15 amino acids. CDR1 and CDR2 (germline): MNHEY, SVGAGI. V lost 4 bases and J lost 3, with 12 bases in between. The CDR3 here is CASSFLGPDTGELFF. CDR3 coding DNA: TGTGCCAGCAGTTTCCTAGGGCCCGACACCGGGGAGCTGTTTTTT.

Points on this clone: This CDR3 is missing its conserved last phenylalanine or tryptophan, likely due to a read error. The V call is TRBV30, the J call TRBJ2-7, with 11 nucleotides matching TRBD2. The CDR3 has 13 residues. J gave up 4 bases and V 8 bases, and 7 bases lay outside the gene matches. Germline CDR1 and CDR2: GTSNPN and SVGIG (reference sequence). The CDR3 DNA sequence: TGTGCCGTTAGCGGGAGGGCCTCTTACGAGCAGTACTTA. It encodes CAVSGRASYEQYL.

This clone was detected only once. The chain employs TRBV6-5 and TRBJ2-4; either TRBD1 or TRBD2 may supply D (5 bases each). Trimming shortened V by 4 bases and J by 5 bases, and 12 bases separated the two germline ends. CDR1 and CDR2 from the germline V gene are MNHEY and SVGAGI. The CDR3 extends over 14 amino acids. CDR3 nucleotide sequence: TGTGCCAGCAGTTCGAGGGGAAATGAAAACATTCAGTACTTC. This translates into CASSSRGNENIQYF.

The genes are TRBV9 and TRBJ1-2; TRBD1 aligns across 7 bases. J gave up 9 bases and V 3 bases, and 14 bases lay outside the gene matches. CDR1 and CDR2 from the germline V gene are SGDLS and YYNGEE. The CDR3 length is 15 residues. The CDR3 loop is CASSATGDRQGSYTF. CDR3 nucleotides: TGTGCCAGCAGCGCCACGGGGGATAGACAGGGAAGCTACACCTTC.

The chain uses TRBV4-3 and TRBJ2-3; D not certain. From germline, CDR1 is LGHNA and CDR2 YSLEER. The V gene lost 0 bases and the J gene lost 7 bases, with 14 bases spanning the gap. CDR3 length equals 15 residues. The chain's CDR3 is CASSQDAQSLYTQYF. The DNA for the CDR3 is TGCGCCAGCAGCCAAGACGCCCAATCGTTATATACGCAGTATTTT.

This clone occurred once. The rearrangement joins TRBV7-2 to TRBJ2-7, with a possible D match to TRBD2 (5 bases). This CDR3 has 13 amino acids. The V gene lost 5 bases and the J gene lost 3 bases, with 11 bases spanning the gap. Germline values: CDR1 SGHTA, CDR2 FQGNSA. CDR3 in amino acids: CASSPSGIYEQYF. DNA of the CDR3: TGTGCCAGCAGCCCCTCGGGGATCTACGAGCAGTACTTC.

This clone showed up just once. The chain recombines TRBV7-9 with TRBJ2-7; 8 nucleotides match TRBD2. The ends lost 6 bases at V and 0 bases at J; junction bases unmatched: 10. Germline-derived CDR1 and CDR2 are SEHNR and FQNEAQ (reference sequence). CDR3 length equals 16 residues. DNA of the CDR3: TGTGCCAGCAGAAACATAGCGGGGTCGAGCTCCTACGAGCAGTACTTC. It translates to CASRNIAGSSSYEQYF.

The J gene is TRBJ2-3, the V gene TRBV5-4, with 9 nucleotides matching TRBD1. Germline V CDR1 and CDR2: SGHNT, YYREEE (reference sequence). There are 16 residues in the CDR3. The J segment lost 1 base and the V segment lost 2 bases, leaving 5 bases of the junction unmatched. CDR3 coding DNA: TGTGCCAGCAGCTTTCGGCGGACAGGGGGCACAGATACGCAGTATTTT. It codes for CASSFRRTGGTDTQYF.

V and J are TRBV4-2 and TRBJ2-6; tentatively, D is TRBD2 (5 bases). Trimming removed 2 bases at V and 0 bases at J, with 8 bases between. CDR3 length: 16 residues. CDR1 and CDR2 (germline): LGHNA, YNFKEQ. The CDR3 region has the DNA TGTGCCAGCAGCCAACCGACTATCTCTGGGGCCAACGTCCTGACTTTC. Translation gives CASSQPTISGANVLTF.

This clone was recorded only once. CDR3 sequence: CASSTGGRSLYEQYF. The CDR3, as DNA: TGTGCCAGCAGCACAGGGGGCCGATCCCTCTACGAGCAGTACTTC. The rearrangement joins TRBV6-5 to TRBJ2-7, with 9 bases that match TRBD1. The CDR3 covers 15 residues. V lost 6 bases, J lost 3 bases, and 9 bases stayed unmatched. The germline V gene encodes CDR1 MNHEY and CDR2 SVGAGI.

V gene TRBV18 combines with J gene TRBJ1-3; 7 positions match TRBD1. Germline assignment: CDR1 KGHSH and CDR2 LQKENI. The CDR3 is 16 amino acids. The ends lost 3 bases at V and 4 bases at J; junction bases unmatched: 9. CDR3 nucleotide sequence: TGTGCCAGCTCACCCCTAGGGACAGCAGCGGGAAACACCATATATTTT. Its protein is CASSPLGTAAGNTIYF.

Note on this clone: This CDR3 is also generated by other DNA sequences in the sample. The chain employs TRBV27 and TRBJ2-7; 7 bases fit TRBD1. The CDR3 has 13 amino acids. Germline trimming cut 5 bases from V and 4 bases from J; bases unmatched to any gene: 5. The germline gives CDR1 MNHEY, CDR2 SMNVEV (reference sequence). CDR3 residues: CASSLQGFYEQYF. The CDR3 DNA is TGTGCCAGCAGTCTACAGGGGTTTTACGAGCAGTACTTC.

The chain has TRBV7-3 and TRBJ2-1; D remains ambiguous. Germline CDR1 SGHTA, CDR2 FQGTGA. V was pared by 2 bases and J by 2 bases, with 16 bases between. This CDR3 has 17 residues. CDR3 region: CASSLFSAGSPYNEQFF. The CDR3 DNA reads as TGTGCCAGCAGCTTATTCTCTGCAGGATCCCCCTACAATGAGCAGTTCTTC.

The chain employs TRBV10-3 and TRBJ2-1; D is unclear. Per the germline V gene, CDR1 is ENHRY and CDR2 is SYGVKD. The CDR3 is 12 amino acids. V was shortened by 3 bases and J by 3 bases, with 3 bases between the two germline ends. This CDR3 is CAISDRYNEQFF. DNA of the CDR3: TGTGCCATCAGTGACCGCTACAATGAGCAGTTCTTC.

The chain employs TRBV6-1 and TRBJ1-2; TRBD1 aligns across 8 bases. The ends lost 2 bases at V and 3 bases at J; junction bases unmatched: 8. The CDR3 has 16 amino acids. Germline loops: CDR1 MNHNS, CDR2 SASEGT. The CDR3 sequence is CASSENGQGRYYGYTF. CDR3 in DNA: TGTGCCAGCAGTGAAAACGGACAGGGACGATACTATGGCTACACCTTC.

The V call is TRBV7-2, the J call TRBJ1-2; D remains unclear. The CDR3 contains 13 residues. CDR1 is SGHTA, CDR2 FQGNSA, per germline. V dropped 2 bases and J dropped 8 bases, with 12 bases sitting between them. CDR3 residues: CASSLNAGRGYTF. The CDR3 nucleotides are TGTGCCAGCAGCTTAAATGCAGGACGGGGCTACACCTTC.

This clone has only a few counts. The chain couples TRBV29-1 to TRBJ2-2, with TRBD1 identical over 8 bases. J lost 1 base, V lost 4 bases, and 2 bases had no gene match. Germline values: CDR1 SQVTM, CDR2 ANQGSEA. The CDR3 runs to 14 residues. The CDR3 region is CSVAGTGNTGELFF. CDR3 nucleotides: TGCAGCGTTGCCGGGACAGGGAACACCGGGGAGCTGTTTTTT.

This sequence joins TRBV6-6 and TRBJ2-7; D may be TRBD1 (6 bases). V lost 6 bases to trimming and J lost 5 bases, with 17 bases between them. The CDR3 loop spans 14 amino acids. Germline V gene data show CDR1 as MNHNY and CDR2 as SVGAGI (reference sequence). CDR3 DNA: TGTGCCAGCAGCCCTACAGGGCGCGTAAACGAGCAGTACTTC. Encoded protein: CASSPTGRVNEQYF.

The chain recombines TRBV5-1 with TRBJ2-3, with 8 positions matching TRBD2. Germline V gene lookup returns CDR1 SGHRS and CDR2 YFSETQ. The CDR3 spans 17 residues. V lost 3 bases to trimming and J lost 0 bases; unmatched junction nucleotides: 9. The CDR3 protein is CASSSGGAGASTDTQYF. CDR3 DNA sequence: TGCGCCAGCAGCTCAGGAGGAGCGGGGGCCAGCACAGATACGCAGTATTTT.

In this sample, this clone turned up a few times. DNA for the CDR3: TGTGCCAGCAGTGACTTGGGCGGGACAGATACGCAGTATTTT. This encodes CASSDLGGTDTQYF. V and J are TRBV6-4 and TRBJ2-3, with D tentatively TRBD2 (5 bases). The germline gives CDR1 MRHNA, CDR2 SNTAGT. Trimming shortened V by 1 base and J by 3 bases, and 8 bases separated the two germline ends. This CDR3 contains 14 residues.

This clone showed up just a few times. The same CDR3 is also encoded by other DNA sequences in this sample. The chain uses TRBV5-6 and TRBJ2-3; possible D gene TRBD2, 5 bases. V lost 1 base, J lost 4 bases, and 7 bases lay in between. This CDR3 contains 13 residues. Germline V lookup: CDR1 SGHDT, CDR2 YYEEEE. The CDR3 DNA reads TGTGCCAGCAGCTTGACGGGGTCAGATACGCAGTATTTT. It specifies CASSLTGSDTQYF.

The chain couples TRBV2 to TRBJ1-1; a weak D match, TRBD1 (6 bases). The CDR3 length is 14 residues. V gave up 7 bases and J gave up 1 base, with 13 bases separating them. Germline CDR1 is SNHLY and CDR2 is FYNNEI. DNA for the CDR3: TGTGCCAGCAAGTGGGACAACAGGAACACTGAAGCTTTCTTT. It codes for CASKWDNRNTEAFF.

As DNA, the CDR3 is TGTGCCAGCAGTACAGACAGGGGAGGCGAAAAACTGTTTTTT. Protein product: CASSTDRGGEKLFF. The chain has TRBV2 and TRBJ1-4; 8 nucleotides match TRBD1. The germline V gene has CDR1 SNHLY and CDR2 FYNNEI. Trimming removed 5 bases from V and 8 bases from J; junction bases left unmatched: 7. The CDR3 runs 14 residues.